These 14 T cell receptor beta chains came from one sample sequenced in a study of T cell responses to AZD1222 COVID-19 vaccine. Profiled with immunoSEQ multiplex PCR; TCRdb holds only in-frame clones, not every one. Found here are more than 95,000 clones, approximately 88% of them singletons; the top ten hold 2% to 3%. The sample here was peripheral blood, taken on day 0 of AZD1222 vaccination. Every receptor here comes from an adult in good health.

The V and J genes are TRBV3-1 (or the pseudogene TRBV3-2) and TRBJ1-1, with D possibly TRBD1 on 6 matching bases. The V end lost 2 bases, the J end lost 1 base, and 8 bases lay between the germline ends. Germline CDR1 LGHDT, CDR2 YNNKEL (reference sequence). This CDR3 has 14 residues. The CDR3 DNA reads TGTGCCAGCAGCCAACCACAGGGGAACACTGAAGCTTTCTTT. This gives the protein CASSQPQGNTEAFF.

V is TRBV2 and J is TRBJ2-7; D is ambiguous. Trimming left V 3 bases short and J 0 bases short, with 15 bases between. The CDR3 has 16 residues. Germline loops: CDR1 SNHLY, CDR2 FYNNEI. CDR3 sequence: CASSELMGESSYEQYF. The CDR3 region has the DNA TGTGCCAGCAGTGAGTTGATGGGCGAAAGCTCCTACGAGCAGTACTTC. Looking up the rest from reference TRBV2 and TRBJ2-7 gives the full variable domain: EPEVTQTPSHQVTQMGQEVILRCVPISNHLYFYWYRQILGQKVEFLVSFYNNEISEKSEIFDDQFSVERPDGSNFTLKIRSTKLEDSAMYFCASSELMGESSYEQYFGPGTRLTVT.

The chain uses TRBV5-6 and TRBJ1-1; D is uncertain. The CDR3 runs to 11 residues. V gave up 2 bases and J gave up 5 bases, with 4 bases separating them. From germline, CDR1 is SGHDT and CDR2 YYEEEE. In DNA form, the CDR3 reads TGTGCCAGCAGCTTCGGTACTGAAGCTTTCTTT. The encoded protein is CASSFGTEAFF.

This clone has more than one count but fewer than ten. The rearrangement joins TRBV5-6 to TRBJ1-2, with D unresolved. CDR3 length equals 12 residues. Germline CDR1 SGHDT, CDR2 YYEEEE. Trimming stripped 1 base from V and 10 bases from J, with 11 bases between. The CDR3: CASSLIPPDYTF. The CDR3 DNA reads as TGTGCCAGCAGCTTGATTCCCCCGGACTACACCTTC. The full variable domain, in which reference TRBV5-6 and TRBJ1-2 provide the parts outside the CDR3, is DAGVTQSPTHLIKTRGQQVTLRCSPKSGHDTVSWYQQALGQGPQFIFQYYEEEERQRGNFPDRFSGHQFPNYSSELNVNALLLGDSALYLCASSLIPPDYTFGSGTRLTVV.

The chain couples TRBV5-5 to TRBJ1-1, with 9 bases aligning to TRBD1. This CDR3 is built from 14 residues. CDR1 SGHKS and CDR2 YYEKEE come from the germline V gene (reference sequence). With V trimmed by 3 bases and J by 4 bases, 4 bases remained unmatched. The CDR3 coding sequence is TGTGCCAGCAGCTGGGGGACAGGGAGCACTGAAGCTTTCTTT. Translating it yields CASSWGTGSTEAFF. Combining the CDR3 with reference TRBV5-5 and TRBJ1-1 gives the whole variable domain DAGVTQSPTHLIKTRGQQVTLRCSPISGHKSVSWYQQVLGQGPQFIFQYYEKEERGRGNFPDRFSARQFPNYSSELNVNALLLGDSALYLCASSWGTGSTEAFFGQGTRLTVV.

The chain carries TRBV19 and TRBJ2-7; D not certain. V lost 5 bases to trimming and J lost 3 bases, with 11 bases between them. This CDR3 is built from 13 residues. In germline, CDR1 is LNHDA, CDR2 SQIVND (reference sequence). CDR3 in amino acids: CASSPDGYYEQYF. CDR3 coding DNA: TGTGCCAGTAGTCCCGACGGATACTACGAGCAGTACTTC. Filled out from reference TRBV19 and TRBJ2-7, the complete variable domain reads DGGITQSPKYLFRKEGQNVTLSCEQNLNHDAMYWYRQDPGQGLRLIYYSQIVNDFQKGDIAEGYSVSREKKESFPLTVTSAQKNPTAFYLCASSPDGYYEQYFGPGTRLTVT.

The rearrangement uses TRBV13 and TRBJ2-1, with D hard to call. The CDR3 loop spans 15 amino acids. Germline CDR1 PRHDT, CDR2 FYEKMQ (reference sequence). V shed 2 bases and J shed 4 bases, with 12 bases lying between them. In DNA, the CDR3 is TGTGCCAGCAGCTTACGTCCACAGAAATACAATGAGCAGTTCTTC. Encoded protein: CASSLRPQKYNEQFF.

The CDR3 spells CASSEPPRTGGIGEQYF. CDR3 nucleotides: TGCGCCAGCAGTGAGCCCCCCCGGACAGGGGGGATCGGCGAGCAGTACTTC. The rearrangement joins TRBV10-1 to TRBJ2-7; 10 bases are a match to TRBD1. The V and J ends lost 2 bases and 6 bases, in that order; junction bases with no gene match: 13. The CDR3 runs 17 residues. The V gene's germline CDR1 is WNHNN and CDR2 SYGVQD (reference sequence).

This chain links TRBV11-3 with TRBJ2-1; D is uncertain. Germline V gene data show CDR1 as SGHNT and CDR2 as YENEEA. Trimming took 5 bases from V and 6 from J, leaving 11 bases between them. CDR3 size: 13 residues. CDR3 amino acids: CASSPPTGNEQFF. As DNA, the CDR3 is TGTGCCAGCAGCCCCCCAACGGGCAATGAGCAGTTCTTC.

This clone has just a few counts. V and J are TRBV11-2 and TRBJ2-1; no clear D gene. V was trimmed by 8 bases and J by 10 bases, leaving 12 bases between them. CDR3 size: 11 residues. Per germline, CDR1 SGHAT and CDR2 FQNNGV. The CDR3 region has the DNA TGTGCCAGCGGCCTCGGAGCGGAGCAGTTCTTC. Encoded protein: CASGLGAEQFF.

V gene TRBV29-1 combines with J gene TRBJ2-5; no firm D call. Looked up from germline, CDR1 is SQVTM and CDR2 is ANQGSEA. The CDR3 length is 14 residues. V was shortened by 3 bases and J by 2 bases, with 13 bases between the two germline ends. CDR3 in DNA: TGCAGCGTTGATGAATGGGCAGAACAAGAGACCCAGTACTTC. Translating gives CSVDEWAEQETQYF.

The chain joins TRBV2 to TRBJ1-5; no definite D call. The CDR3 runs to 16 residues. V was trimmed by 5 bases and J by 1 base, leaving 15 bases between them. Germline lookup yields CDR1 SNHLY and CDR2 FYNNEI. The CDR3 DNA is TGTGCCAGCAGTTTAGGCCCCTTCATCAGCAATCAGCCCCAGCATTTT. Protein sequence: CASSLGPFISNQPQHF. The variable domain in full, with the rest retrieved from reference TRBV2 and TRBJ1-5, is EPEVTQTPSHQVTQMGQEVILRCVPISNHLYFYWYRQILGQKVEFLVSFYNNEISEKSEIFDDQFSVERPDGSNFTLKIRSTKLEDSAMYFCASSLGPFISNQPQHFGDGTRLSIL.

The chain carries TRBV5-1 and TRBJ1-2; 10 bases are a match to TRBD1. CDR3 length equals 15 residues. Per the germline V gene, CDR1 is SGHRS and CDR2 is YFSETQ. Trimming removed 4 bases from V and 10 bases from J; junction bases left unmatched: 13. CDR3 region: CASSGGQGGSINYTF. Written as DNA, the CDR3 is TGCGCCAGCAGCGGAGGACAGGGGGGCTCTATTAACTACACCTTC.

V usage is TRBV4-1 and J usage is TRBJ2-1; D ambiguous. V shed 4 bases and J shed 1 base, with 11 bases lying between them. Germline CDR1 MGHRA, CDR2 YSYEKL. The CDR3 sequence is 15 residues long. The DNA of the CDR3 is TGCGCCAGCAGCCCGGCCTCGCGGTCCTACAATGAGCAGTTCTTC. This encodes CASSPASRSYNEQFF.